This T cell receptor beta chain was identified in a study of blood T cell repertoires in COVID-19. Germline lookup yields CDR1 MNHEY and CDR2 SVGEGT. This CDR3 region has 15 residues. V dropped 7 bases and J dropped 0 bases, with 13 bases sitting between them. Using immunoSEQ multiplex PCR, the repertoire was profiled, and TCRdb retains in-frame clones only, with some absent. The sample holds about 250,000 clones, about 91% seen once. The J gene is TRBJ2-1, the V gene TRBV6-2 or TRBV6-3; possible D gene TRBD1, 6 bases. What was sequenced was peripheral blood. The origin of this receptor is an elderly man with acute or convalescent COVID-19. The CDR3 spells CASTPVGGSYNEQFF. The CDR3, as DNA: TGTGCCAGCACCCCCGTAGGGGGCTCCTACAATGAGCAGTTCTTC.